The rows below give T cell receptor beta chains drawn from one sample of a study of cytomegalovirus exposure and HLA in healthy donors. Libraries were prepared by immunoSEQ multiplex PCR; TCRdb keeps only in-frame clonotypes and omits some of them. The sample records about 130,000 clones, 8% to 9.5% being singletons. Material for sequencing was PBMCs. Receptors were obtained from a man aged 40-55 years in good health and CMV-seronegative. CDR3s include the opening cysteine and the closing phenylalanine or tryptophan. The D gene is left open where the match is weak. Expanded clones get a size class; other rows say once, few or many, or leave the size out.

clone size: few; V gene: TRBV4-1; D gene: TRBD1; J gene: TRBJ1-5; CDR3 protein: CASSLQGAMSNQPQHF; CDR3 DNA: TGCGCCAGCAGCCTACAGGGGGCGATGAGCAATCAGCCCCAGCATTTT
clone size: NA; V gene: TRBV30; D gene: NA; J gene: TRBJ1-2; CDR3 protein: CAWSVRWGDGYTF; CDR3 DNA: TGTGCCTGGAGTGTACGGTGGGGGGATGGCTACACCTTC
clone size: NA; V gene: TRBV7-2; D gene: NA; J gene: TRBJ2-3; CDR3 protein: CASSPERVPTDTQYF; CDR3 DNA: TGTGCCAGCAGCCCCGAACGGGTACCCACAGATACGCAGTATTTT
clone size: few; V gene: TRBV6-1; D gene: TRBD2; J gene: TRBJ2-7; CDR3 protein: CASSAPRGDSYEQYF; CDR3 DNA: TGTGCCAGCAGTGCCCCGCGGGGGGACTCCTACGAGCAGTACTTC
clone size: few; V gene: TRBV7-2; D gene: NA; J gene: TRBJ2-5; CDR3 protein: CASSLLGAAQETQYF; CDR3 DNA: TGTGCCAGCAGCTTACTGGGGGCCGCCCAAGAGACCCAGTACTTC
clone size: few; V gene: TRBV9; D gene: TRBD1; J gene: TRBJ1-1; CDR3 protein: CASSPRGVGGLAEAFF; CDR3 DNA: TGTGCCAGCAGCCCCAGGGGGGTAGGCGGGCTCGCTGAAGCTTTCTTT
clone size: NA; V gene: TRBV7-9; D gene: TRBD1; J gene: TRBJ1-5; CDR3 protein: CASSLGPVQGDQPQHF; CDR3 DNA: TGTGCCAGCAGCTTAGGACCGGTACAGGGGGATCAGCCCCAGCATTTT
clone size: few; V gene: TRBV6-1; D gene: TRBD2; J gene: TRBJ2-1; CDR3 protein: CASSEEVAGGNEQFF; CDR3 DNA: TGTGCCAGCAGTGAAGAGGTAGCGGGGGGGAATGAGCAGTTCTTC
clone size: few; V gene: TRBV10-3; D gene: TRBD1; J gene: TRBJ2-7; CDR3 protein: CAISTGGQGSYEQYF; CDR3 DNA: TGTGCCATCTCAACAGGGGGACAGGGCTCCTACGAGCAGTACTTC
clone size: many; V gene: TRBV28; D gene: TRBD1; J gene: TRBJ1-5; CDR3 protein: CASSPDRGYGQPQHF; CDR3 DNA: TGTGCCAGCAGTCCTGACAGGGGGTATGGTCAGCCCCAGCATTTT
clone size: few; V gene: TRBV4-1; D gene: TRBD2; J gene: TRBJ2-2; CDR3 protein: CGAGGPVTGELFF; CDR3 DNA: TGCGGGGCGGGGGGGCCGGTCACCGGGGAGCTGTTTTTT
clone size: few; V gene: TRBV7-9; D gene: NA; J gene: TRBJ2-7; CDR3 protein: CASSGGAGYQYEQYF; CDR3 DNA: TGTGCCAGCAGCGGGGGGGCAGGGTATCAGTACGAGCAGTACTTC
clone size: few; V gene: TRBV2; D gene: TRBD2; J gene: TRBJ2-3; CDR3 protein: CASSDLAGGTDTQYF; CDR3 DNA: TGTGCCAGCAGTGACCTAGCGGGGGGAACAGATACGCAGTATTTT
clone size: few; V gene: TRBV9; D gene: NA; J gene: TRBJ2-2; CDR3 protein: CASSPRGSAGGTGELFF; CDR3 DNA: TGTGCCAGCAGCCCTCGGGGTTCGGCAGGAGGCACCGGGGAGCTGTTTTTT
clone size: few; V gene: TRBV14; D gene: TRBD2; J gene: TRBJ2-1; CDR3 protein: CASSQDLQGGYNEQFF; CDR3 DNA: TGTGCCAGCAGCCAAGATCTCCAGGGAGGGTACAATGAGCAGTTCTTC
clone size: few; V gene: TRBV19; D gene: TRBD1; J gene: TRBJ1-5; CDR3 protein: CASSTLLGTVNSNQPQHF; CDR3 DNA: TGTGCCAGTAGTACTCTATTAGGGACAGTTAATAGCAATCAGCCCCAGCATTTT
clone size: NA; V gene: TRBV9; D gene: TRBD2; J gene: TRBJ2-3; CDR3 protein: CASSVQESASGGDTQYF; CDR3 DNA: TGTGCCAGCAGCGTACAGGAGTCCGCTAGCGGGGGGGATACGCAGTATTTT
clone size: NA; V gene: TRBV5-1; D gene: TRBD2; J gene: TRBJ2-7; CDR3 protein: CASSEGLAGSYEQYF; CDR3 DNA: TGCGCCAGCAGCGAAGGACTAGCGGGGTCCTACGAGCAGTACTTC
clone size: few; V gene: TRBV18; D gene: TRBD1; J gene: TRBJ1-1; CDR3 protein: CASSPGQGVNEAFF; CDR3 DNA: TGTGCCAGCTCACCGGGACAGGGTGTGAATGAAGCTTTCTTT
clone size: NA; V gene: TRBV15; D gene: NA; J gene: TRBJ2-7; CDR3 protein: CATSRGLSYEQYF; CDR3 DNA: TGTGCCACCAGCAGGGGGCTATCCTACGAGCAGTACTTC
clone size: NA; V gene: TRBV9; D gene: TRBD1; J gene: TRBJ2-7; CDR3 protein: CASSVGQGHYEQYF; CDR3 DNA: TGTGCCAGCAGCGTAGGACAGGGCCACTACGAGCAGTACTTC